The rows below give T cell receptor beta chains drawn from one sample of a study of blood T cell repertoires in COVID-19. TCRdb's table, derived via immunoSEQ multiplex PCR, lists solely in-frame clones and lacks some. The sample carries roughly 160,000 clones, over 80% recorded once. The sequencing sample was made of peripheral blood. These receptors all come from a woman aged 55-75 years who had recovered from COVID-19. The conserved cysteine and the conserved F or W are not part of the CDR3 here.

j_call: TRBJ2-1
cdr3_length: 15
v_call: TRBV5-5
cdr3_aa: ASSYPQGESSYNEQF

j_call: TRBJ2-3
cdr3_length: 11
v_call: TRBV2
cdr3_aa: ASSFQTADTQY

j_call: TRBJ2-5
cdr3_length: 13
v_call: TRBV7-9
cdr3_aa: ASSPGTSGGETQY

j_call: TRBJ2-2
cdr3_length: 15
v_call: TRBV11-2
cdr3_aa: ASSDGGAKPNTGELF

j_call: TRBJ2-7
cdr3_length: 16
v_call: TRBV4-1
cdr3_aa: ASSSSALGTGGINEQY

j_call: TRBJ1-1
cdr3_length: 13
v_call: TRBV10-2
cdr3_aa: ASRPRTGANTEAF

j_call: TRBJ2-3
cdr3_length: 14
v_call: TRBV7-8
cdr3_aa: ASSPPGTKRGGTQY

j_call: TRBJ2-5
cdr3_length: 13
v_call: TRBV6-5
cdr3_aa: ASSYLGGSEETQY

j_call: TRBJ2-7
cdr3_length: 10
v_call: TRBV11-1
cdr3_aa: ASSLIRGEQY

j_call: TRBJ1-2
cdr3_length: 12
v_call: TRBV6-6
cdr3_aa: ASSGQGALGGYT

j_call: TRBJ2-7
cdr3_length: 12
v_call: TRBV24-1
cdr3_aa: ATSDLTAPYEQY

j_call: TRBJ1-3
cdr3_length: 13
v_call: TRBV9
cdr3_aa: ASSVAVSPGNTIY

j_call: TRBJ2-3
cdr3_length: 14
v_call: TRBV27
cdr3_aa: ASSPLPSGSTDTQY

j_call: TRBJ2-1
cdr3_length: 13
v_call: TRBV7-9
cdr3_aa: ASSVRGSEYNEQF

j_call: TRBJ1-6
cdr3_length: 11
v_call: TRBV6-5
cdr3_aa: ASNPRGNSPLH

j_call: TRBJ2-3
cdr3_length: 14
v_call: TRBV7-6
cdr3_aa: ASSSGLLAGTDTQY

j_call: TRBJ1-4
cdr3_length: 11
v_call: TRBV19
cdr3_aa: ASSKNRDEKLF

j_call: TRBJ2-2
cdr3_length: 13
v_call: TRBV13
cdr3_aa: ASSPLGPNTGELF

j_call: TRBJ2-1
cdr3_length: 12
v_call: TRBV2
cdr3_aa: ASRERVSYNEQF

j_call: TRBJ2-4
cdr3_length: 18
v_call: TRBV3-1/TRBV3-2
cdr3_aa: ASSLGRTSGGASAKNIQY

j_call: TRBJ2-3
cdr3_length: 11
v_call: TRBV9
cdr3_aa: ASSVTSTDTQY

j_call: TRBJ2-3
cdr3_length: 13
v_call: TRBV18
cdr3_aa: ASSRGQGGTDTQY

j_call: TRBJ1-5
cdr3_length: 12
v_call: TRBV18
cdr3_aa: ASSLGPSNQPQH

j_call: TRBJ2-7
cdr3_length: 10
v_call: TRBV4-2
cdr3_aa: ASSQDSREQY

j_call: TRBJ1-1
cdr3_length: 10
v_call: TRBV3-1/TRBV3-2
cdr3_aa: ASSLQAAKAF

j_call: TRBJ1-6
cdr3_length: 13
v_call: TRBV7-9
cdr3_aa: ASSFKGAYNSPLH

j_call: TRBJ2-4
cdr3_length: 12
v_call: TRBV6-5
cdr3_aa: ASRGTSGAGIQY

j_call: TRBJ2-5
cdr3_length: 11
v_call: TRBV28
cdr3_aa: ASSLPVQETQY

j_call: TRBJ2-3
cdr3_length: 13
v_call: TRBV28
cdr3_aa: ASSRDRDSTDTQY

j_call: TRBJ1-1
cdr3_length: 11
v_call: TRBV7-3
cdr3_aa: ASSSSPNTEAF

j_call: TRBJ1-2
cdr3_length: 13
v_call: TRBV4-1
cdr3_aa: ASSQDSARYYGYT

j_call: TRBJ2-2
cdr3_length: 14
v_call: TRBV13
cdr3_aa: ASSRSRDRSTGELF

j_call: TRBJ1-1
cdr3_length: 13
v_call: TRBV11-2
cdr3_aa: ASSSVGQGNTEAF

j_call: TRBJ1-2
cdr3_length: 11
v_call: TRBV4-1
cdr3_aa: ASSQEGAGHYT

j_call: TRBJ2-4
cdr3_length: 15
v_call: TRBV30
cdr3_aa: AWSRGGVSLAKNIQY

j_call: TRBJ2-7
cdr3_length: 12
v_call: TRBV3-1/TRBV3-2
cdr3_aa: ASSQVGGTGEQY

j_call: TRBJ2-3
cdr3_length: 14
v_call: TRBV5-1
cdr3_aa: ASSLVLRGATDTQY

j_call: TRBJ2-5
cdr3_length: 14
v_call: TRBV5-4
cdr3_aa: ASSLKTGVIQETQY

j_call: TRBJ2-3
cdr3_length: 17
v_call: TRBV5-1
cdr3_aa: ASSSGTSGGTPSTDTQY

j_call: TRBJ2-3
cdr3_length: 11
v_call: TRBV21-1
cdr3_aa: ASSRGLAPTQY

j_call: TRBJ1-1
cdr3_length: 11
v_call: TRBV29-1
cdr3_aa: SVPRGGNTEAF

j_call: TRBJ2-2
cdr3_length: 17
v_call: TRBV5-1
cdr3_aa: ASSLALAGALANTGELF

j_call: TRBJ2-4
cdr3_length: 13
v_call: TRBV4-3
cdr3_aa: ASSQDGTSGAIQY

j_call: TRBJ2-3
cdr3_length: 15
v_call: TRBV10-3
cdr3_aa: AISDLGSGGDADTQY

j_call: TRBJ2-7
cdr3_length: 13
v_call: TRBV14
cdr3_aa: ASSQPGTGDYEQY

j_call: TRBJ1-5
cdr3_length: 13
v_call: TRBV2
cdr3_aa: ASSEQVTVNQPQH

j_call: TRBJ1-2
cdr3_length: 13
v_call: TRBV24-1
cdr3_aa: ATSDSASDYYGYT

j_call: TRBJ2-5
cdr3_length: 13
v_call: TRBV9
cdr3_aa: ASSGAQTRMETQY